These 27 T cell receptor beta chains were all obtained from the same sample, sequenced in a study of blood T cell repertoires in COVID-19. Data came from immunoSEQ multiplex PCR; TCRdb stores just in-frame clones and leaves some out. The top ten hold approximately 3% of the sample, which has about 270,000 clones, more than 85% seen once. The sequencing sample was made of PBMCs or T cells enriched from blood (not recorded which). Receptors originate from a middle-aged man who had been exposed to COVID-19.

DNA for the CDR3: TGTGCCATACAACGTCCCGGGGCCAACGTCCTGACTTTC. Amino acids: CAIQRPGANVLTF. This chain links TRBV10-3 with TRBJ2-6; D is undetermined. This CDR3 has 13 residues. Trimming removed 9 bases at V and 4 bases at J, with 10 bases between. Looked up from germline, CDR1 is ENHRY and CDR2 is SYGVKD.

V usage is TRBV5-1 and J usage is TRBJ1-4; tentatively, D is TRBD1 (5 bases). The germline CDR1 and CDR2 sequences are SGHRS and YFSETQ. CDR3 size: 15 residues. V lost 3 bases to trimming and J lost 2 bases, with 11 bases between them. The CDR3 region is CASSSSGNTNEKLFF. The CDR3 nucleotides read TGCGCCAGCAGCTCTTCAGGGAACACTAATGAAAAACTGTTTTTT.

The rearrangement uses TRBV7-8 and TRBJ2-3; D remains ambiguous. The germline V gene has CDR1 SGHVS and CDR2 FQNEAQ. This CDR3 has 13 residues. The V gene lost 7 bases and the J gene lost 6 bases, with 14 bases spanning the gap. The CDR3 coding sequence is TGTGCCAGCACCTCACAACGGGTCGATACGCAGTATTTT. Translated, it gives CASTSQRVDTQYF.

The chain carries TRBV4-1 and TRBJ1-1, with D unresolved. CDR1 MGHRA and CDR2 YSYEKL come from the germline V gene. Trimming took off 1 base at V and 0 bases at J, with 9 bases between the two ends. The CDR3 consists of 15 residues. CDR3 sequence (DNA): TGCGCCAGCAGCCAAGGACCAGCGCTGAACACTGAAGCTTTCTTT. Translation: CASSQGPALNTEAFF.

The chain combines TRBV30 with TRBJ2-7; TRBD1 matches 8 bases. V dropped 2 bases and J dropped 6; count of bases not matched to a gene: 6. This CDR3 is built from 13 residues. Germline V CDR1 and CDR2: GTSNPN, SVGIG (reference sequence). The CDR3 here is CAWSTGGLGEQYF. The CDR3 DNA follows: TGTGCCTGGAGTACAGGGGGGTTGGGCGAGCAGTACTTC.

The V and J genes are TRBV12-3 or TRBV12-4 and TRBJ1-5; unclear D gene. The ends were cut back, 7 bases at V and 7 bases at J, with 11 bases in the middle. The CDR3 sequence is 12 residues long. In nucleotides, the CDR3 is TGTGCCAGCACCAACGCGGGGCAGCCCCAGCATTTT. Amino acids: CASTNAGQPQHF.

The chain is built from TRBV28 and TRBJ2-1; possible D gene TRBD1, 6 bases. CDR1 and CDR2 from the germline V gene are MDHEN and SYDVKM. The CDR3 is made up of 16 amino acids. Trimming took off 4 bases at V and 3 bases at J, with 16 bases between the two ends. This CDR3 is CASSSKQGRGYNEQFF. The CDR3 nucleotides are TGTGCCAGCAGTTCGAAACAGGGAAGGGGCTACAATGAGCAGTTCTTC.

This clone was seen more than once but under ten times. The chain is built from TRBV7-3 and TRBJ2-2, with a tentative D call TRBD1 (7 bases). Per the germline V gene, CDR1 is SGHTA and CDR2 is FQGTGA. Trimming took off 4 bases at V and 1 base at J, with 10 bases between the two ends. The CDR3 contains 15 residues. CDR3 in amino acids: CASSSQGGNTGELFF. CDR3 DNA sequence: TGTGCCAGCAGCTCCCAGGGGGGGAACACCGGGGAGCTGTTTTTT.

This sequence joins TRBV5-1 and TRBJ2-5, with 9 bases identical to TRBD1. V lost 4 bases and J lost 5; bases outside the gene matches: 6. This CDR3 has 14 residues. Looked up from germline, CDR1 is SGHRS and CDR2 is YFSETQ. CDR3 amino acids: CASSRGTGLETQYF. CDR3 nucleotide sequence: TGCGCCAGCAGCAGGGGGACAGGGTTGGAGACCCAGTACTTC.

The rearrangement uses TRBV28 and TRBJ2-2; D is possibly TRBD2 (6 bases). This CDR3 contains 18 residues. CDR1 and CDR2 from the germline V gene are MDHEN and SYDVKM. Trimming left V 5 bases short and J 2 bases short, with 21 bases between. The CDR3, as DNA: TGTGCCAGCAGTCCCGCCCCTTGGAGCGGGCACAACACCGGGGAGCTGTTTTTT. Protein product: CASSPAPWSGHNTGELFF.

This sequence joins TRBV9 and TRBJ1-2; perhaps TRBD1 as D (6 bases). V lost 4 bases, J lost 0 bases, and 16 bases lay in between. Germline V gives CDR1 SGDLS, CDR2 YYNGEE. The CDR3 length is 16 residues. The CDR3 protein is CASSLQLGGANYGYTF. The CDR3, as DNA: TGTGCCAGCAGCCTCCAATTAGGGGGGGCTAACTATGGCTACACCTTC.

The chain uses TRBV13 and TRBJ1-2, with 9 bases fitting TRBD1. Losses at the gene ends were 4 bases for V and 9 bases for J; bases not matched to a gene: 15. The germline V gene encodes CDR1 PRHDT and CDR2 FYEKMQ (reference sequence). The CDR3 extends over 16 amino acids. CDR3 in amino acids: CASSSSYRDRVGSYTF. The CDR3 coding sequence is TGTGCCAGCAGCTCATCATACCGGGACAGGGTGGGTAGCTACACCTTC.

The V call is TRBV7-2, the J call TRBJ2-4; the D is unclear. V was pared by 5 bases and J by 5 bases, with 16 bases between. CDR1 SGHTA and CDR2 FQGNSA come from the germline V gene. The CDR3 consists of 15 residues. The CDR3 DNA follows: TGTGCCAGCAGCATAAGAGGTGGTGGAGAAAACATTCAGTACTTC. Encoded protein: CASSIRGGGENIQYF.

The chain uses TRBV5-1 and TRBJ2-7, with unresolved D. Germline-derived CDR1 and CDR2 are SGHRS and YFSETQ. The ends were cut back, 4 bases at V and 0 bases at J, with 8 bases in the middle. This CDR3 has 13 residues. CDR3 loop: CASSADRSYEQYF. As DNA, the CDR3 is TGCGCCAGCAGCGCGGATCGCTCCTACGAGCAGTACTTC.

The CDR3 region has the DNA TGTGCCACCAGCAGAGATTACTCAGGGGAGTTGAACTATGGCTACACCTTC. Encoded protein: CATSRDYSGELNYGYTF. The chain recombines TRBV15 with TRBJ1-2; tentatively, D is TRBD1 (6 bases). CDR1 and CDR2 from the germline V gene are LNHNV and YYDKDF (reference sequence). The CDR3 consists of 17 residues. Trimming removed 0 bases from V and 2 bases from J, with 16 bases in between.

In its sample, this clone was seen once. The chain is built from TRBV6-2 or TRBV6-3 and TRBJ2-1, with 8 bases identical to TRBD2. This CDR3 spans 14 amino acids. Germline CDR1 and CDR2: MNHEY and SVGEGT. Trimming removed 2 bases from V and 8 bases from J; junction bases left unmatched: 5. As DNA, the CDR3 is TGTGCCAGCAGTTACGGGACTAGTCACCATGAGCAGTTCTTC. It translates to CASSYGTSHHEQFF.

The chain recombines TRBV29-1 with TRBJ2-7; tentatively, D is TRBD2 (6 bases). CDR1 is SQVTM, CDR2 ANQGSEA, per germline. Deletions cut 6 bases from V and 4 bases from J, with 22 bases between. The CDR3 is made up of 15 amino acids. DNA of the CDR3: TGCAGCGTCCGAAATTTGGGAGGAGTGGAGTACGAGCAGTACTTC. This sequence encodes CSVRNLGGVEYEQYF.

This rearrangement joins TRBV30 to TRBJ1-5; perhaps TRBD1 as D (6 bases). Germline values: CDR1 GTSNPN, CDR2 SVGIG (reference sequence). The CDR3 runs to 14 residues. V was cut by 5 bases and J by 3 bases, with 14 bases left in between. The CDR3 nucleotides are TGTGCCTGGGGGCTTACAGGGATCAATCAGCCCCAGCATTTT. Encoded protein: CAWGLTGINQPQHF. Together with reference TRBV30 and TRBJ1-5, the CDR3 gives the full variable domain: SQTIHQWPATLVQPVGSPLSLECTVEGTSNPNLYWYRQAAGRGLQLLFYSVGIGQISSEVPQNLSASRPQDRQFILSSKKLLLSDSGFYLCAWGLTGINQPQHFGDGTRLSIL.

This chain joins TRBV6-5 and TRBJ2-7, with 8 bases fitting TRBD2. The CDR3 loop spans 13 amino acids. Trimming cost V 6 bases and J 3 bases; bases outside gene matches: 4. Germline values: CDR1 MNHEY, CDR2 SVGAGI. The CDR3 region has the DNA TGTGCCAGCAGATTGAGCGGGAGCTACGAGCAGTACTTC. Translating gives CASRLSGSYEQYF.

The chain links TRBV5-6 to TRBJ2-1; 9 positions agree with TRBD2. This CDR3 is built from 18 residues. Germline assignment: CDR1 SGHDT and CDR2 YYEEEE. V lost 3 bases, J lost 9 bases, and 19 bases stayed unmatched. The CDR3: CASSWDSGTSLSLREQFF. CDR3 sequence (DNA): TGTGCCAGCAGCTGGGATTCCGGGACTAGCTTGTCTCTGCGTGAGCAGTTCTTC. The complete variable domain, with remaining parts taken from reference TRBV5-6 and TRBJ2-1, reads DAGVTQSPTHLIKTRGQQVTLRCSPKSGHDTVSWYQQALGQGPQFIFQYYEEEERQRGNFPDRFSGHQFPNYSSELNVNALLLGDSALYLCASSWDSGTSLSLREQFFGPGTRLTVL.

This chain uses TRBV19 with TRBJ1-1; tentative D call: TRBD1 (5 bases). The length of the CDR3 is 15 residues. Germline CDR1 is LNHDA and CDR2 is SQIVND (reference sequence). The ends were cut back, 2 bases at V and 1 base at J, with 11 bases in the middle. The CDR3 nucleotides read TGTGCCAGTAGTATATTAAGGGGCCAGAACACTGAAGCTTTCTTT. Protein product: CASSILRGQNTEAFF.

The rearrangement joins TRBV5-1 to TRBJ2-7; 7 positions match TRBD2. V shed 3 bases and J 2 bases; nucleotides not matched to a gene: 8. The CDR3 totals 15 residues. Germline loops: CDR1 SGHRS, CDR2 YFSETQ. CDR3 coding DNA: TGCGCCAGCAGCTGGCGGGCGGGAGACGCCTACGAGCAGTACTTC. This codes for CASSWRAGDAYEQYF.

CDR3 sequence (DNA): TGTGCCAGCAGCTTTCACAGGGGAGTCTTAGAGCAGTACTTC. This codes for CASSFHRGVLEQYF. The J gene is TRBJ2-7, the V gene TRBV7-2; 7 nucleotides line up with TRBD1. The trim removed 3 bases at V and 7 bases at J, leaving 9 bases unmatched. Germline V CDR1 and CDR2: SGHTA, FQGNSA. This CDR3 has 14 amino acids.

The gene calls are TRBV5-4 and TRBJ2-2; 10 positions match TRBD2. Germline V CDR1 and CDR2: SGHNT, YYREEE (reference sequence). There are 16 residues in the CDR3. The V gene end was trimmed by 2 bases and the J gene end by 4 bases; junction bases not matched to a gene: 5. The CDR3 here is CASSFGTSVGTGELFF. The CDR3 DNA reads as TGTGCCAGCAGCTTTGGGACTAGCGTTGGCACCGGGGAGCTGTTTTTT.

The rearrangement links TRBV7-2 to TRBJ2-2; possible D gene TRBD2, 6 bases. The V end was cut by 1 base, the J end by 3 bases, with 12 bases between. CDR3 length: 16 amino acids. CDR1 SGHTA and CDR2 FQGNSA come from the germline V gene. CDR3 region: CASSLEGAGYTGELFF. The CDR3 bases are TGTGCCAGCAGCTTAGAAGGGGCGGGGTACACCGGGGAGCTGTTTTTT.

The gene calls are TRBV28 and TRBJ2-5, with a weak D call TRBD1 (8 bases). The V gene's germline CDR1 is MDHEN and CDR2 SYDVKM. V dropped 6 bases and J dropped 4 bases, with 18 bases sitting between them. CDR3 size: 15 residues. CDR3 DNA: TGTGCCAGCAGCACACGGACAGGGAGGGTAGAGACCCAGTACTTC. This translates into CASSTRTGRVETQYF.

J is TRBJ1-3 and V is TRBV15; a weak D match, TRBD1 (5 bases). The V and J ends lost 1 base and 0 bases respectively, with 10 bases between them. This CDR3 spans 16 amino acids. Germline V gene lookup returns CDR1 LNHNV and CDR2 YYDKDF (reference sequence). The CDR3: CATSRGGAISGNTIYF. The CDR3 nucleotides read TGTGCCACCAGCAGAGGTGGGGCGATCTCTGGAAACACCATATATTTT.